This TCR beta chain emerged from a study of CD8+ T cells in alopecia areata. Findings and caveats of the study: While patients received tofacitinib, many expanded lesional clones remained present in scalp and blood. Patients showed less clear TCR sequence sharing than mice, possibly partly because of HLA diversity.

The treatment: oral pan-JAK inhibitor, 5-10 mg twice daily. The length of the CDR3 is 17 residues. Germline V CDR1 and CDR2: SGHAT, FQNNGV. With V trimmed by 2 bases and J by 0 bases, 7 bases remained unmatched. In regard to this clone: Its specificity is unknown.

Extracted from the samples, RNA was reverse transcribed into cDNA to serve as the sequencing template. Assay: immunoSEQ multiplex PCR; the TCRdb copy retains only in-frame clones and omits some. The sample has 90,000 to 150,000 clones; about half are singletons. This specimen consisted of CD4+ T cells sorted from blood, obtained at week 4, from a patient treated with tofacitinib. This receptor was identified in a human donor with alopecia areata. This sequence joins TRBV11-2 and TRBJ2-4; 7 bases agree with TRBD1. DNA of the CDR3: TGTGCCAGCAGCTTATCTTGGGGACAGAAAGCCAAAAACATTCAGTACTTC. This sequence encodes CASSLSWGQKAKNIQYF. Full variable domain (rest looked up from reference TRBV11-2 and TRBJ2-4): EAGVAQSPRYKIIEKRQSVAFWCNPISGHATLYWYQQILGQGPKLLIQFQNNGVVDDSQLPKDRFSAERLKGVDSTLKIQPAKLEDSAVYLCASSLSWGQKAKNIQYFGAGTRLSVL.